This T cell receptor (beta chain) was documented in a study of memory CD4+ T cells and cytomegalovirus serostatus. Study-level points and caveats: A US-trained random forest predicted CMV serostatus with median AUC roughly 0.9. Of approximately 160 reported CMV TCRbeta sequences, just over 65 were found in memory CD4+ repertoires.

The sort gate was single viable CD3+CD4+CD8-CD45RO+ cells for memory CD4+ T cells. The table came from immunoSEQ multiplex PCR; TCRdb's copy has only in-frame clones and leaves some out. Of 25,000 to 35,000 clones detected, about 80% appear once; the ten largest clones hold less than 0.8%. The CDR3 covers 16 residues. V was pared by 6 bases and J by 0 bases, with 6 bases of the junction left unmatched. The germline CDR1 and CDR2 sequences are MGHRA and YSYEKL. Concerning this clone itself: Its antigen is unknown.

Sequencing was done on a sample of memory CD4+ T cells from blood. The receptor's source is an adult in good health and CMV-seronegative. Some clones in this sample may be carry-over from other donors' samples. The chain joins TRBV4-1 to TRBJ1-4, with TRBD1 identical over 8 bases. DNA of the CDR3: TGCGCCAGCAGTGACAGGGGCCATGCAACTAATGAAAAACTGTTTTTT. Translation: CASSDRGHATNEKLFF.